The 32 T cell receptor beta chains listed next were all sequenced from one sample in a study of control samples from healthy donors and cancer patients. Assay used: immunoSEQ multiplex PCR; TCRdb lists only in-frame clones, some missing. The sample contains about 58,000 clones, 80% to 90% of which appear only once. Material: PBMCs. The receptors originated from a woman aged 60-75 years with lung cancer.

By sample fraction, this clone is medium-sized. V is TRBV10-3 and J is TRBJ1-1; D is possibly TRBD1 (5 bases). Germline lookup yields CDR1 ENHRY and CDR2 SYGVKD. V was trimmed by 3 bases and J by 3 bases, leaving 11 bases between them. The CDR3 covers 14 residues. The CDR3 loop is CAISEPGGDTEAFF. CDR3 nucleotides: TGTGCCATCAGTGAACCCGGGGGGGACACTGAAGCTTTCTTT.

The CDR3 here is CASGSPPSYGYTF. The CDR3, as DNA: TGTGCTAGTGGTTCCCCCCCCTCGTATGGCTACACCTTC. The chain is built from TRBV12-5 and TRBJ1-2; D gene uncertain. The germline gives CDR1 LGHNT, CDR2 FRNRAP. The ends were cut back, 4 bases at V and 5 bases at J, with 11 bases in the middle. The CDR3 runs to 13 residues. The whole variable domain, remainder taken from reference TRBV12-5 and TRBJ1-2, is DARVTQTPRHKVTEMGQEVTMRCQPILGHNTVFWYRQTMMQGLELLAYFRNRAPLDDSGMPKDRFSAEMPDATLATLKIQPSEPRDSAVYFCASGSPPSYGYTFGSGTRLTVV.

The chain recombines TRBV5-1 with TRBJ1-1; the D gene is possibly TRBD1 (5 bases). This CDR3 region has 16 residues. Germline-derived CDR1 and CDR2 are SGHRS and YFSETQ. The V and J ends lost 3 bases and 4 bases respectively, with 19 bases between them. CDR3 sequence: CASSSSGGVFSTEAFF. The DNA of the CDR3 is TGCGCCAGCAGCTCAAGTGGGGGGGTTTTCAGCACTGAAGCTTTCTTT.

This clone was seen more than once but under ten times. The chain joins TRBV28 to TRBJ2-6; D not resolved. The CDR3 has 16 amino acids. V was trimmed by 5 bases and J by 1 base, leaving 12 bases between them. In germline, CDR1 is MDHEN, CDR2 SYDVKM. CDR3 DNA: TGTGCCAGCAGTCCCTCGTATTTTTCTGGGGCCAACGTCCTGACTTTC. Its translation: CASSPSYFSGANVLTF.

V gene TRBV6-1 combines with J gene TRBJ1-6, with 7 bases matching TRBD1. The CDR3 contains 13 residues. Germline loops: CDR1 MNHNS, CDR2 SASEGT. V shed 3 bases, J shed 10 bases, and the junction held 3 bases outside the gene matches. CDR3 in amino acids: CASSEGQYSPLHF. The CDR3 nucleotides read TGTGCCAGCAGTGAGGGACAGTACTCACCCCTCCACTTT.

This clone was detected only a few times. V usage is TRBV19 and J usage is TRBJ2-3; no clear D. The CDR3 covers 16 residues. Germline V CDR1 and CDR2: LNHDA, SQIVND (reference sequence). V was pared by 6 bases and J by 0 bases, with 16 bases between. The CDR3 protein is CASSPTNPISTDTQYF. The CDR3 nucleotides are TGTGCCAGTAGCCCAACAAACCCGATTAGCACAGATACGCAGTATTTT.

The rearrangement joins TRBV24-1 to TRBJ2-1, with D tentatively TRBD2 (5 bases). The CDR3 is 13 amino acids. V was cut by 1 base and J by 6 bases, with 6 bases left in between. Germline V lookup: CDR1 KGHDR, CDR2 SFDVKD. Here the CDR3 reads CATSDFRGNEQFF. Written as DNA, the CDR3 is TGTGCCACCAGTGATTTTCGGGGCAATGAGCAGTTCTTC.

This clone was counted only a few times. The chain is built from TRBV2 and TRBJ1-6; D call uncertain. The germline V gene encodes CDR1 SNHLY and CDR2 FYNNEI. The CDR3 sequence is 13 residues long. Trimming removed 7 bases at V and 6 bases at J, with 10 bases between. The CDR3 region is CASKVSTNSPLHF. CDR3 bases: TGTGCCAGCAAGGTATCGACTAATTCACCCCTCCACTTT. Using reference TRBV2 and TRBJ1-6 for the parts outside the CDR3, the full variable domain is EPEVTQTPSHQVTQMGQEVILRCVPISNHLYFYWYRQILGQKVEFLVSFYNNEISEKSEIFDDQFSVERPDGSNFTLKIRSTKLEDSAMYFCASKVSTNSPLHFGNGTRLTVT.

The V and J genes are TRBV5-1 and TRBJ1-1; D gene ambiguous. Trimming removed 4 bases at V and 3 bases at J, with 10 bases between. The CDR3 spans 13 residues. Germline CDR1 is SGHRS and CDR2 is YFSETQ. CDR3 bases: TGCGCCAGCAGCACCGGACGGGACACTGAAGCTTTCTTT. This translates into CASSTGRDTEAFF.

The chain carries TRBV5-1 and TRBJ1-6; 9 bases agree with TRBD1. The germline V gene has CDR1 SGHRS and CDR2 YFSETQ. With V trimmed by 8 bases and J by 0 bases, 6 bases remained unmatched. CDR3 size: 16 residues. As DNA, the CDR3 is TGCGCCAGTAAGGGACAGGGCAGCTCCTATAATTCACCCCTCCACTTT. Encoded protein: CASKGQGSSYNSPLHF.

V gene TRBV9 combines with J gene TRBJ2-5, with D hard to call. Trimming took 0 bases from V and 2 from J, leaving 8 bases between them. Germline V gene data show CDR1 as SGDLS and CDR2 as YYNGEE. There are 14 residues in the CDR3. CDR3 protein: CASSVEMGQETQYF. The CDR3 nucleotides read TGTGCCAGCAGCGTAGAGATGGGTCAAGAGACCCAGTACTTC.

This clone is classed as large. Here the CDR3 DNA reads TGCGCCAGCAGCTTCGGTTTGGACGAGCGCACAGATACGCAGTATTTT. Its protein is CASSFGLDERTDTQYF. V and J are TRBV5-1 and TRBJ2-3; D is ambiguous. In germline, CDR1 is SGHRS, CDR2 YFSETQ. The length of the CDR3 is 16 residues. Trimming took 2 bases from V and 1 from J, leaving 14 bases between them.

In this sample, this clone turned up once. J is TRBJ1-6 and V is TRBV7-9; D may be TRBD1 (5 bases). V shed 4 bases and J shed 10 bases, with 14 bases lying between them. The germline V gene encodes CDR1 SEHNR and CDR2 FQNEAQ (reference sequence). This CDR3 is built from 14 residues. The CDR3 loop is CASSSRDEISPLHF. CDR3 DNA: TGTGCCAGCAGCTCCCGGGACGAAATATCACCCCTCCACTTT.

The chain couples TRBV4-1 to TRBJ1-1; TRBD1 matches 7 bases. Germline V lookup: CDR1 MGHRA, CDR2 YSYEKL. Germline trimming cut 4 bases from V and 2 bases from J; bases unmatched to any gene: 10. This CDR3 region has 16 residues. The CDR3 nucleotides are TGCGCCAGCAGCCGGGGCAGGGGGTCGCCTAACACTGAAGCTTTCTTT. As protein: CASSRGRGSPNTEAFF.

CDR3 coding DNA: TGTGCCAGCAGTGAAGGGCAGGGCGAACAGCCCCAGCATTTT. Its translation is CASSEGQGEQPQHF. The chain is built from TRBV2 and TRBJ1-5, with D perhaps TRBD1 (5 bases). Per germline, CDR1 SNHLY and CDR2 FYNNEI. The CDR3 contains 14 residues. V was clipped by 1 base and J by 7 bases, with 11 bases between them.

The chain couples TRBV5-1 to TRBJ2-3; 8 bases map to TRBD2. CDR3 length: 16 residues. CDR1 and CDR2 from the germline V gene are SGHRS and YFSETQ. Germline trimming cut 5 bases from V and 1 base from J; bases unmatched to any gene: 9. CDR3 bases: TGCGCCAGCAGTCCCCTCCCGCGGGGGGGCACAGATACGCAGTATTTT. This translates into CASSPLPRGGTDTQYF. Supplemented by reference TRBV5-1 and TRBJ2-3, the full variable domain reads KAGVTQTPRYLIKTRGQQVTLSCSPISGHRSVSWYQQTPGQGLQFLFEYFSETQRNKGNFPGRFSGRQFSNSRSEMNVSTLELGDSALYLCASSPLPRGGTDTQYFGPGTRLTVL.

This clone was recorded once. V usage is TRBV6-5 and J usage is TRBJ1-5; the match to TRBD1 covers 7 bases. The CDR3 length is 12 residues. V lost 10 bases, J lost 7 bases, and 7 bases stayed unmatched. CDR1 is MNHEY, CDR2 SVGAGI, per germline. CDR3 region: CATHRGLQPQHF. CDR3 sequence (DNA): TGTGCCACACACAGGGGTTTGCAGCCCCAGCATTTT.

The CDR3 nucleotides read TGTGCCAGCATGGGCCAGGCGAACACTGAAGCTTTCTTT. Translating it yields CASMGQANTEAFF. The V gene is TRBV2, the J gene TRBJ1-1, with D unresolved. Germline V gene lookup returns CDR1 SNHLY and CDR2 FYNNEI. This CDR3 has 13 residues. V was shortened by 7 bases and J by 1 base, with 10 bases between the two germline ends.

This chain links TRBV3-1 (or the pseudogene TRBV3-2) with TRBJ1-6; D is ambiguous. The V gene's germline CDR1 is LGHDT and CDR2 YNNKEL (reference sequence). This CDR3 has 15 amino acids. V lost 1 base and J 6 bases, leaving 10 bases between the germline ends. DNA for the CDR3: TGTGCCAGCAGCCAAGGGCAGGTGCCTAATTCACCCCTCCACTTT. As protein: CASSQGQVPNSPLHF.

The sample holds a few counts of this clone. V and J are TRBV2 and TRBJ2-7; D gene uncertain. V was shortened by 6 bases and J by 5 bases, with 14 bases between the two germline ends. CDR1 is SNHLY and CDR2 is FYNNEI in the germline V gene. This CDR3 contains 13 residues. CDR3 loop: CASRAEVAHEQYF. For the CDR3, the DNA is TGTGCCAGCAGAGCCGAGGTGGCCCACGAGCAGTACTTC.

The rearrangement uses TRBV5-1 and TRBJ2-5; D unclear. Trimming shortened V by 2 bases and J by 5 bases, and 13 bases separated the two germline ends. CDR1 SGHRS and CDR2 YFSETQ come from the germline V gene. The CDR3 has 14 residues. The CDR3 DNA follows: TGCGCCAGCAGCTTTTCTGGGGAATCGGAGACCCAGTACTTC. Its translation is CASSFSGESETQYF.

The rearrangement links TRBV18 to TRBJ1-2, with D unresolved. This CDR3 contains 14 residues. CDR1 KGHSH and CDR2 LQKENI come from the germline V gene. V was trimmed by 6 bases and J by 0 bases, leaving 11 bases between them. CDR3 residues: CASSHFESNYGYTF. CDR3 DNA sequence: TGTGCCAGCTCGCATTTCGAATCTAACTATGGCTACACCTTC.

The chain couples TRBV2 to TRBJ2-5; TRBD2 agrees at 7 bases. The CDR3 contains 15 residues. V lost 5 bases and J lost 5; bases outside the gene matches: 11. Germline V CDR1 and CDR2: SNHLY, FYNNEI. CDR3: CASSTYGGTRETQYF. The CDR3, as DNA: TGTGCCAGCAGTACCTACGGGGGGACGCGGGAGACCCAGTACTTC.

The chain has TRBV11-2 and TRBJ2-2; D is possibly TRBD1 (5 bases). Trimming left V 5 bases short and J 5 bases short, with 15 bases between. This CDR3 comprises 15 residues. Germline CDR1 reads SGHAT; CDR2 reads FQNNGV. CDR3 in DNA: TGTGCCAGCAGCCTCGTAGGGGTTGGAACCGGGGAGCTGTTTTTT. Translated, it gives CASSLVGVGTGELFF.

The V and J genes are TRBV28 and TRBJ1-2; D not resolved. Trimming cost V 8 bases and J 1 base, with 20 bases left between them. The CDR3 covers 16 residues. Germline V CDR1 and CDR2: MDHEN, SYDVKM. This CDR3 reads CASSTLLWELNYGYTF. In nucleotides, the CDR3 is TGTGCCAGCTCCACACTGTTGTGGGAGCTTAACTATGGCTACACCTTC.

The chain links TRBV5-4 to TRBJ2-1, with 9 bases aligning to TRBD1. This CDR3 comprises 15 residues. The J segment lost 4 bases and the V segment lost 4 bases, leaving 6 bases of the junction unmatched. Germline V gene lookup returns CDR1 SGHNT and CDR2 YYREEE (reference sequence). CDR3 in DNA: TGTGCCAGCAGCGAAGGGACAGGGATATACAATGAGCAGTTCTTC. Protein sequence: CASSEGTGIYNEQFF.

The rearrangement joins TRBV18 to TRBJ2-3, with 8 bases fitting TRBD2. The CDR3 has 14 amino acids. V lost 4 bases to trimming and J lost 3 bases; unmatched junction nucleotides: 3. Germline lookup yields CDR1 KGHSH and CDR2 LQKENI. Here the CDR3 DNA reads TGTGCCAGCTCACAACGACTAGCGACAGATACGCAGTATTTT. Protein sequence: CASSQRLATDTQYF. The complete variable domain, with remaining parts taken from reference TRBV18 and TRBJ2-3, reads NAGVMQNPRHLVRRRGQEARLRCSPMKGHSHVYWYRQLPEEGLKFMVYLQKENIIDESGMPKERFSAEFPKEGPSILRIQQVVRGDSAAYFCASSQRLATDTQYFGPGTRLTVL.

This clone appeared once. CDR3 nucleotide sequence: TGTGCCAGCAGCTTACTCCGGGAAACTGAAGCTTTCTTT. This encodes CASSLLRETEAFF. This chain uses TRBV11-3 with TRBJ1-1; D not resolved. The V gene's germline CDR1 is SGHNT and CDR2 YENEEA. The CDR3 spans 13 residues. Trimming pared 2 bases from V and 5 bases from J, leaving 9 bases between. The full variable domain, completed using reference TRBV11-3 and TRBJ1-1, is EAGVVQSPRYKIIEKKQPVAFWCNPISGHNTLYWYLQNLGQGPELLIRYENEEAVDDSQLPKDRFSAERLKGVDSTLKIQPAELGDSAVYLCASSLLRETEAFFGQGTRLTVV.

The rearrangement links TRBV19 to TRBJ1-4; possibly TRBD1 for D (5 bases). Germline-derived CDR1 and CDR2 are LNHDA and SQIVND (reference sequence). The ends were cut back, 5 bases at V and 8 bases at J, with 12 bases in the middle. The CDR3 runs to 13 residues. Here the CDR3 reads CASSSGPKEKLFF. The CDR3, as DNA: TGTGCCAGTAGTTCGGGACCCAAGGAAAAACTGTTTTTT. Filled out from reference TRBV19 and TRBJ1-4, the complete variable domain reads DGGITQSPKYLFRKEGQNVTLSCEQNLNHDAMYWYRQDPGQGLRLIYYSQIVNDFQKGDIAEGYSVSREKKESFPLTVTSAQKNPTAFYLCASSSGPKEKLFFGSGTQLSVL.

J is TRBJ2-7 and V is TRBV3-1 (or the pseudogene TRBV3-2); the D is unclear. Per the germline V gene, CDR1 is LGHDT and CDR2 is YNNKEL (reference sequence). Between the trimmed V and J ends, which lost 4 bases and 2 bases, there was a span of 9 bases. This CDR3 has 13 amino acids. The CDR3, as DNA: TGTGCCAGCAGCCGTGACGGACCCTACGAGCAGTACTTC. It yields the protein CASSRDGPYEQYF.

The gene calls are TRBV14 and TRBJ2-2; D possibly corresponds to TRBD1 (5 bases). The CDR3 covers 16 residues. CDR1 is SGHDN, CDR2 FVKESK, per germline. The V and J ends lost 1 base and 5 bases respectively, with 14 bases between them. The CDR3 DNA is TGTGCCAGCAGCCAAGCAGGGCTGTTGATTACCGGGGAGCTGTTTTTT. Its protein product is CASSQAGLLITGELFF.

The CDR3 nucleotides read TGTGCCAGCCAAGGGACACCGAACACCGGGGAGCTGTTTTTT. Translation gives CASQGTPNTGELFF. The chain employs TRBV25-1 and TRBJ2-2, with D tentatively TRBD1 (6 bases). Germline V lookup: CDR1 MGHDK, CDR2 SYGVNS. Trimming shortened V by 8 bases and J by 0 bases, and 10 bases separated the two germline ends. The CDR3 is made up of 14 amino acids.